This is a list of T cell receptor beta chains from one sample in a study of T cells in Graves' hyperthyroidism and ophthalmopathy. TCRdb independently ran MiXCR on the multiplex PCR reads; one entry per CDR3 protein. In the table there are about 52,000 distinct CDR3 sequences, about half of which are singletons. Sample: blood. The receptor source for this set is a woman between 45 and 65 years old with Graves' ophthalmopathy. The CDR3 runs from the conserved cysteine through the conserved F or W. Fields, in order: CDR3 protein, CDR3 DNA, J gene, clone size, V gene, D gene. A D gene is named only where the DNA matches it firmly. Only part of the rows carry a size: once, few, many, or a class if the clone is expanded.

CASSPLCSNQPQHF TGTGCCAGCAGCCCACTGTGTAGCAATCAGCCCCAGCATTTT TRBJ1-5 NA TRBV7-2 NA
CASSISGEGNEQFF TGTGCCAGCAGCATTAGCGGGGAAGGGAATGAGCAGTTCTTC TRBJ2-1 once TRBV7-8 TRBD2
CASSQDRGWGDTQYF TGTGCCAGCAGTCAAGACAGGGGTTGGGGAGATACGCAGTATTTT TRBJ2-3 many TRBV6-5 TRBD1
CASSLGGGLYNEQFF TGTGCCAGCAGCTTAGGCGGGGGTTTATACAATGAGCAGTTCTTC TRBJ2-1 many TRBV7-2 TRBD2
CASSLIECQPQRF TGTGCCAGCAGCTTAATTGAGTGTCAGCCCCAGCGTTTT TRBJ1-5 once TRBV7-2 NA
CSARRQGTEAFF TGCAGTGCCCGTCGACAGGGGACTGAAGCTTTCTTT TRBJ1-1 many TRBV20-1 TRBD1
CASSPGINEQFF TGTGCCAGCAGCCCAGGGATCAATGAGCAGTTCTTC TRBJ2-1 NA TRBV7-8 NA
CASSEKGATSTDTQYF TGTGCCAGCAGTGAAAAGGGGGCCACTAGCACAGATACGCAGTATTTT TRBJ2-3 many TRBV2 TRBD1
CASTRSTSLVNEQFF TGTGCCAGCACCCGGTCGACTTCCTTGGTCAATGAGCAGTTCTTC TRBJ2-1 many TRBV2 NA
CASSISVGNTIYF TGTGCCAGTAGTATATCAGTTGGAAACACCATATATTTT TRBJ1-3 many TRBV19 NA
CASSPLTSGARF TGTGCCAGCAGTCCACTTACTAGCGGGGCCCGCTTC TRBJ2-5 NA TRBV28 TRBD2
CASLGQTMNTEAFF TGTGCCAGCCTGGGACAGACCATGAACACTGAAGCTTTCTTT TRBJ1-1 NA TRBV18 TRBD1
CASSYGDQPQHF TGTGCCAGCAGTTACGGGGATCAGCCCCAGCATTTT TRBJ1-5 many TRBV6-6 NA
CASSQRQGGEKLFF TGTGCCAGCAGCCAGAGACAGGGAGGCGAAAAACTGTTTTTT TRBJ1-4 many TRBV7-9 TRBD1
CATSRAVRGRINEQFF TGTGCCACCAGCAGAGCTGTTAGGGGGAGGATAAATGAGCAGTTCTTC TRBJ2-1 once TRBV15 NA
CASIRSGTGSYEQYF TGTGCCAGCATTAGGTCCGGGACAGGGTCCTACGAGCAGTACTTC TRBJ2-7 NA TRBV2 TRBD1
CASSKTGTGDEQYF TGTGCCAGCAGTAAAACCGGGACAGGGGACGAGCAGTACTTC TRBJ2-7 many TRBV6-1 TRBD1
CASSSSAGGRSPLHF TGTGCCAGCAGCTCGTCGGCGGGGGGTCGTTCACCCCTCCACTTT TRBJ1-6 medium-sized TRBV7-3 NA
CASSILAGGTGELSF TGTGCCAGTAGTATACTTGCAGGAGGAACCGGGGAGCTGTCTTTT TRBJ2-2 NA TRBV19 NA
CASSLFGRAYNEQFF TGTGCCAGCAGCTTGTTCGGGAGGGCCTACAATGAGCAGTTCTTC TRBJ2-1 many TRBV5-6 TRBD2
CASSLQVEDNEQFF TGTGCCAGCAGCTTACAGGTGGAGGACAATGAGCAGTTCTTC TRBJ2-1 many TRBV11-1 NA
CASRNRAYVLTF TGTGCCAGCAGGAACAGGGCCTACGTCCTGACTTTC TRBJ2-6 NA TRBV5-6 NA
CASSHPPGQGTAWYGYTF TGTGCCAGCAGCCACCCCCCGGGACAGGGAACGGCTTGGTATGGCTACACCTTC TRBJ1-2 many TRBV7-7 TRBD1
CASRTPPGGGDTQYF TGTGCCAGCAGAACCCCTCCTGGCGGGGGAGATACGCAGTATTTT TRBJ2-3 NA TRBV9 TRBD2
CASSGQGRDEQFF TGTGCCAGCAGTGGACAGGGGCGGGATGAGCAGTTCTTC TRBJ2-1 many TRBV6-4 TRBD1
CASSPTPRGWGLETQYF TGTGCCAGCAGTCCTACCCCCAGGGGATGGGGGTTGGAGACCCAGTACTTC TRBJ2-5 many TRBV6-5 NA
CATSEHGTSSYEQYF TGTGCCACCAGTGAACACGGGACTAGCTCCTACGAGCAGTACTTC TRBJ2-7 medium-sized TRBV24-1 TRBD2
CASSQEGYANTGELFF TGTGCCAGCAGCCAAGAGGGCTACGCGAACACCGGGGAGCTGTTTTTT TRBJ2-2 NA TRBV7-6 NA
CATSGGQETQYF TGTGCCACCTCGGGGGGGCAAGAGACCCAGTACTTC TRBJ2-5 NA TRBV15 TRBD2
CASSPSWGDTDTQYF TGTGCCAGCAGCCCATCGTGGGGGGACACAGATACGCAGTATTTT TRBJ2-3 few TRBV28 NA
CASSMRSGSGTINNYGYTF TGTGCCAGTAGTATGAGATCAGGTTCCGGGACAATCAATAACTATGGCTACACCTTC TRBJ1-2 many TRBV19 NA
CASSSSSRVDEQYF TGTGCCAGCAGCTCGAGTAGCAGGGTGGATGAGCAGTACTTC TRBJ2-7 many TRBV5-4 NA
CSALAGADTDTQFF TGCAGTGCTCTGGCGGGGGCCGACACAGATACGCAGTTCTTC TRBJ2-1 NA TRBV20-1 NA
CSARGDGRGVSAYEQYF TGCAGTGCTAGGGGGGATGGGCGGGGGGTTAGCGCCTACGAGCAGTACTTC TRBJ2-7 many TRBV20-1 TRBD2
CATLGARTEAFF TGTGCCACCCTCGGGGCGCGGACTGAAGCTTTCTTT TRBJ1-1 many TRBV19 NA
CSASRGYNEQFF TGCAGTGCTAGTAGAGGGTACAATGAGCAGTTCTTC TRBJ2-1 many TRBV20-1 NA
CASSKQQGIGNSPLHF TGTGCCAGCAGCAAACAACAGGGGATTGGCAATTCACCCCTCCACTTT TRBJ1-6 NA TRBV9 TRBD1
CASSTYPLGDNEQYF TGTGCCAGCAGCACCTACCCCCTAGGAGACAATGAGCAGTATTTT TRBJ2-3 once TRBV7-6 NA
CASRPPGLYDSPLHF TGTGCCAGCAGGCCACCGGGCCTCTACGATTCACCCCTCCACTTT TRBJ1-6 many TRBV7-9 NA
CASQEREAYEQYF TGTGCCAGCCAGGAGCGGGAGGCCTACGAGCAGTACTTC TRBJ2-7 NA TRBV7-8 TRBD2
CASSIYLCSVEDGGGTDTQYF NA TRBJ2-3 NA TRBV9 NA